This T cell receptor beta chain stems from a study of cytomegalovirus exposure and HLA in healthy donors. Study observations and caveats: An analysis was carried out later, and it reportedly showed fewer N-insertions in an Asian-associated ancestry cluster than the roughly 670-donor mean.

PCR primers comprised 60 Vbeta and 13 Jbeta primers. Profiled with immunoSEQ multiplex PCR; TCRdb holds only in-frame clones, not every one. This repertoire includes fewer than 85,000 clones. Turning to this clone: The antigen remains unidentified.

The CDR3 extends over 14 amino acids. CDR1 and CDR2 (germline): SGHAT, FQDESV (reference sequence). The trim removed 2 bases at V and 5 bases at J, leaving 4 bases unmatched. This sequence was found in a woman aged 40 to 50 in good health and CMV-seropositive. The sample was PBMCs. The rearrangement links TRBV11-1 to TRBJ2-7; TRBD1 matches 9 bases. The CDR3 loop is CASSLRDRENEQYF. The CDR3 DNA reads TGTGCCAGCAGCTTACGGGACAGGGAAAACGAGCAGTACTTC.